This entry concerns a single TCR beta chain. The germline CDR1 and CDR2 sequences are MNHNS and SASEGT. Trimming removed 2 bases at V and 4 bases at J, with 11 bases between. There are 14 residues in the CDR3. Primers used in a second PCR of about 6 to 11 cycles were a sample-barcoded 5' primer and a J-beta primer mix. TCRdb passed the 5' RACE reads through MiXCR, listing each CDR3 protein once. In the table there are approximately 1.5 million distinct CDR3 sequences, roughly 32% of which are singletons. This sample was taken from a study of blood T cells in healthy people across ages. What was sequenced was blood. The gene calls are TRBV6-1 and TRBJ1-2; unclear D gene. The sequence derives from a young woman in good health. The chain's CDR3 is CASSEMGPGYGYTF. The CDR3 nucleotides read TGTGCCAGCAGTGAAATGGGTCCCGGCTATGGCTACACCTTC.